The 18 T cell receptor beta chains below all came from one sample that was sequenced in a study of blood T cell repertoires in COVID-19. Some clones are missing from TCRdb's copy, which holds only in-frame ones; the method was immunoSEQ multiplex PCR. The data contain about 100,000 clones, more than 80% of them singletons. Sequencing used peripheral blood. The receptors shown here come from a man aged 40-55 years with active or convalescent COVID-19.

This rearrangement joins TRBV2 to TRBJ2-5, with D perhaps TRBD1 (6 bases). The CDR3 runs to 12 residues. Trimming cost V 10 bases and J 4 bases, with 13 bases left between them. The germline V gene encodes CDR1 SNHLY and CDR2 FYNNEI. The CDR3 region has the DNA TGTGCCACAAACAGGGTAGGAGAGACCCAGTACTTC. This sequence encodes CATNRVGETQYF.

The chain uses TRBV19 and TRBJ2-7; D gene ambiguous. The germline gives CDR1 LNHDA, CDR2 SQIVND (reference sequence). Trimming stripped 3 bases from V and 4 bases from J, with 16 bases between. The CDR3 is 15 residues long. The CDR3 DNA is TGTGCCAGTAGTATCGAGGCTAGAAAGCAATACGAGCAGTACTTC. Its translation: CASSIEARKQYEQYF.

V and J are TRBV24-1 and TRBJ2-7, with D maybe TRBD2 (6 bases). Trimming left V 4 bases short and J 6 bases short, with 9 bases between. Germline lookup yields CDR1 KGHDR and CDR2 SFDVKD. The CDR3 spans 12 residues. The CDR3 spells CATSERGGEQYF. CDR3 DNA sequence: TGTGCCACCAGTGAGCGGGGTGGCGAGCAGTACTTC.

The chain is built from TRBV5-1 and TRBJ2-7; a possible D gene is TRBD1 (8 bases). The CDR3 length is 14 residues. Germline lookup yields CDR1 SGHRS and CDR2 YFSETQ. Between the trimmed V and J ends, which lost 4 bases and 2 bases, there was a span of 13 bases. CDR3 sequence reads: CASSAQGGTYEQYF. DNA for the CDR3: TGCGCCAGCAGCGCACAGGGGGGGACCTACGAGCAGTACTTC.

This sequence joins TRBV19 and TRBJ1-5, with D possibly being TRBD1 (6 bases). The CDR3 consists of 14 residues. V lost 5 bases and J 3 bases, leaving 11 bases between the germline ends. CDR1 is LNHDA, CDR2 SQIVND, per germline (reference sequence). The DNA of the CDR3 is TGTGCCAGTAGTGCACAGGGCTACAATCAGCCCCAGCATTTT. It is translated as CASSAQGYNQPQHF.

The rearrangement links TRBV5-1 to TRBJ2-7; D possibly corresponds to TRBD1 (6 bases). The germline V and J ends were trimmed by 3 bases and 0 bases, with 10 bases remaining between them. The CDR3 is made up of 14 amino acids. The germline CDR1 and CDR2 sequences are SGHRS and YFSETQ. For the CDR3, the DNA is TGCGCCAGCAGCTCCCCGGGACACTCCTACGAGCAGTACTTC. Its translation is CASSSPGHSYEQYF. Based on the CDR3 plus reference TRBV5-1 and TRBJ2-7, the full variable domain is KAGVTQTPRYLIKTRGQQVTLSCSPISGHRSVSWYQQTPGQGLQFLFEYFSETQRNKGNFPGRFSGRQFSNSRSEMNVSTLELGDSALYLCASSSPGHSYEQYFGPGTRLTVT.

This chain links TRBV19 with TRBJ1-6; 7 nucleotides match TRBD1. The CDR3 is made up of 14 amino acids. Trimming cost V 3 bases and J 7 bases; bases outside gene matches: 3. Germline-derived CDR1 and CDR2 are LNHDA and SQIVND (reference sequence). The CDR3 loop reads CASSIRDSNSPLHF. The CDR3, as DNA: TGTGCCAGTAGTATCCGGGACAGCAATTCACCCCTCCACTTT.

This clone came up once. The V gene is TRBV6-5, the J gene TRBJ2-7; D possibly corresponds to TRBD1 (6 bases). Trimming shortened V by 7 bases and J by 5 bases, and 12 bases separated the two germline ends. The V gene's germline CDR1 is MNHEY and CDR2 SVGAGI. CDR3 size: 12 residues. This CDR3 reads CASTEQGNEQYF. The CDR3 DNA follows: TGTGCCAGCACCGAACAGGGAAACGAGCAGTACTTC.

The chain uses TRBV14 and TRBJ2-5; D is unclear. V was trimmed by 0 bases and J by 7 bases, leaving 6 bases between them. The germline V gene has CDR1 SGHDN and CDR2 FVKESK. The CDR3 consists of 12 residues. CDR3 amino acids: CASSQDRRTQYF. For the CDR3, the DNA is TGTGCCAGCAGCCAAGACCGGAGGACCCAGTACTTC.

This clone was counted once. The genes are TRBV5-5 and TRBJ1-2; weak D call: TRBD1 (5 bases). Trimming took 2 bases from V and 3 from J, leaving 14 bases between them. There are 15 residues in the CDR3. Germline assignment: CDR1 SGHKS and CDR2 YYEKEE (reference sequence). CDR3 nucleotide sequence: TGTGCCAGCAGCTTTACGGCAGGGTCGGACTATGGCTACACCTTC. Its translation: CASSFTAGSDYGYTF. The variable domain in full, completed from reference TRBV5-5 and TRBJ1-2, reads DAGVTQSPTHLIKTRGQQVTLRCSPISGHKSVSWYQQVLGQGPQFIFQYYEKEERGRGNFPDRFSARQFPNYSSELNVNALLLGDSALYLCASSFTAGSDYGYTFGSGTRLTVV.

This rearrangement joins TRBV7-2 to TRBJ2-1, with D possibly TRBD1 on 6 matching bases. CDR3 length equals 15 residues. Trimming stripped 5 bases from V and 0 bases from J, with 11 bases between. Germline V gene sequence: CDR1 SGHTA, CDR2 FQGNSA. The CDR3 region has the DNA TGTGCCAGCAGCGTCCAGGGGAGCTCCTACAATGAGCAGTTCTTC. Its protein product is CASSVQGSSYNEQFF.

The chain has TRBV28 and TRBJ1-5, with TRBD1 as a possible D gene (5 bases). Germline CDR1 and CDR2: MDHEN and SYDVKM. V was clipped by 7 bases and J by 2 bases, with 15 bases between them. The CDR3 is 15 amino acids. CDR3 DNA: TGTGCCAGCACCGCGGGGGGGTTGCGCAATCAGCCCCAGCATTTT. Encoded protein: CASTAGGLRNQPQHF.

A remark on this clone: Additional DNA sequences in this sample encode the identical CDR3. This chain links TRBV5-1 with TRBJ1-4; 9 bases agree with TRBD1. The CDR3 consists of 14 residues. CDR1 is SGHRS, CDR2 YFSETQ, per germline. V lost 2 bases, J lost 7 bases, and 3 bases stayed unmatched. The CDR3: CASSLQGAGEKLFF. The CDR3, as DNA: TGCGCCAGCAGCTTACAGGGGGCAGGTGAAAAACTGTTTTTT.

The chain joins TRBV19 to TRBJ2-7; TRBD1 is a possible D gene (5 bases). Trimming removed 9 bases from V and 6 bases from J, with 15 bases in between. CDR3 size: 12 residues. Looked up from germline, CDR1 is LNHDA and CDR2 is SQIVND (reference sequence). The CDR3 protein is CASSFLQGEQYF. CDR3 nucleotides: TGTGCCAGCAGCTTCCTCCAGGGCGAGCAGTACTTC.

This chain joins TRBV28 and TRBJ2-4, with a possible D match to TRBD2 (6 bases). This CDR3 is built from 14 residues. V dropped 3 bases and J dropped 5 bases, with 11 bases sitting between them. Germline assignment: CDR1 MDHEN and CDR2 SYDVKM. The CDR3 loop is CASSLGGGENIQYF. The CDR3 DNA reads TGTGCCAGCAGTTTGGGAGGAGGGGAAAACATTCAGTACTTC.

The V and J genes are TRBV21-1 and TRBJ1-5; the table's D call TRBD1 went unverified against the DNA. TRBV21-1 is annotated as a pseudogene. The CDR3 extends over 16 amino acids. In DNA form, the CDR3 reads TGTGCCAGCAGCCTGCCGGGACAGGGAGGCAATCAGCCCCAGCATTTT. It encodes CASSLPGQGGNQPQHF.

The genes are TRBV5-8 and TRBJ1-6; 7 bases align to TRBD1. Germline loops: CDR1 SGHTS, CDR2 YDEGEE. V was pared by 1 base and J by 9 bases, with 19 bases of the junction left unmatched. The CDR3 is 19 residues long. The CDR3 DNA follows: TGTGCCAGCAGCTTGTCCACGGAAGGGCAGGGGGTAGGCTCTTCACCCCTCCACTTT. Translation: CASSLSTEGQGVGSSPLHF.

J is TRBJ1-1 and V is TRBV6-5, with D perhaps matching TRBD1 (5 bases). The CDR3 sequence is 13 residues long. Per germline, CDR1 MNHEY and CDR2 SVGAGI. V was trimmed by 5 bases and J by 1 base, leaving 8 bases between them. CDR3 coding DNA: TGTGCCAGCAGTCGGGGGGGGAACACTGAAGCTTTCTTT. Translated: CASSRGGNTEAFF.